Reported below is one TCR beta chain. Its specificity is not known. Both 60 Vbeta primers and 13 Jbeta primers went into the PCR. Sequencing used immunoSEQ multiplex PCR; TCRdb keeps in-frame clones, though not all of them. The table includes around 200,000 clones, about 69% detected once. This sample stems from a study of cytomegalovirus exposure and HLA in healthy donors. Study details: Clustering assigned 70% to 90% of the roughly 420 genotyped donors to the Caucasian-associated ancestry cluster.

Study-level points and caveats: TCR beta chain V- and J-gene trimming was linked, in a later analysis, to a missense variant in DCLRE1C. Most of the TCR beta V segments (in an earlier analysis) were productive either about 87% or about 30% of the time.

The CDR3 extends over 15 amino acids. Germline assignment: CDR1 MNHEY and CDR2 SMNVEV (reference sequence). The V and J ends lost 5 bases and 4 bases respectively, with 15 bases between them. Nominally healthy donors provided the samples, though records likely missed some immune exposures. The chain uses TRBV27 and TRBJ1-5; tentatively, D is TRBD1 (5 bases). The source is a male donor in good health and CMV-seronegative. The material sequenced was PBMCs. The CDR3 region is CASSVDSRPNQPQHF. The CDR3 nucleotides are TGTGCCAGCAGTGTCGACAGCCGCCCTAATCAGCCCCAGCATTTT.